The 15 T cell receptor beta chains given below trace back to one sample, sequenced in a study of cytomegalovirus exposure and HLA in healthy donors. The PCR had 60 Vbeta and 13 Jbeta primers. Clones were sequenced by immunoSEQ multiplex PCR, and TCRdb holds only the in-frame ones, with some missing. This table holds 100,000 to 140,000 clones, approximately 74% found once. Sequenced sample: PBMCs. These receptors were taken from a woman aged 40 to 49 in good health and CMV-seropositive.

The chain uses TRBV2 and TRBJ1-6, with 7 bases aligning to TRBD1. Germline values: CDR1 SNHLY, CDR2 FYNNEI. The junction had 2 bases not matched to a gene; V was cut back by 6 bases and J by 0 bases. The CDR3 is 15 amino acids. CDR3 DNA: TGTGCCAGCAGGGGGGACAGCTCCTATAATTCACCCCTCCACTTT. Amino acids: CASRGDSSYNSPLHF.

This rearrangement joins TRBV30 to TRBJ1-1; D call uncertain. The germline V and J ends were trimmed by 2 bases and 1 base, with 5 bases remaining between them. This CDR3 spans 12 amino acids. Germline assignment: CDR1 GTSNPN and CDR2 SVGIG (reference sequence). This chain's CDR3 is CAWSRANTEAFF. The CDR3 bases are TGTGCCTGGAGTAGAGCGAACACTGAAGCTTTCTTT.

This sequence joins TRBV4-3 and TRBJ2-7, with TRBD1 matching 7 bases. Trimming cost V 1 base and J 6 bases; bases outside gene matches: 12. The V gene's germline CDR1 is LGHNA and CDR2 YSLEER. The CDR3 is 16 residues long. The CDR3 nucleotides read TGCGCCAGCAGCCAAGTAACCGGGACAGTACCTACCGAGCAGTACTTC. Amino acid sequence: CASSQVTGTVPTEQYF.

The rearrangement uses TRBV6-6 and TRBJ2-6; D gene uncertain. This CDR3 spans 13 amino acids. CDR1 MNHNY and CDR2 SVGAGI come from the germline V gene (reference sequence). The V end lost 8 bases, the J end lost 0 bases, and 5 bases lay between the germline ends. The CDR3 region has the DNA TGTGCCAGCTTGAGCTCTGGGGCCAACGTCCTGACTTTC. Its protein product is CASLSSGANVLTF.

This rearrangement joins TRBV5-1 to TRBJ2-7, with D tentatively TRBD1 (6 bases). CDR1 SGHRS and CDR2 YFSETQ come from the germline V gene. CDR3 length: 13 residues. V was trimmed by 0 bases and J by 7 bases, leaving 11 bases between them. Written as DNA, the CDR3 is TGCGCCAGCAGCTTGGGGGACAACATGGAGCAGTACTTC. The encoded protein is CASSLGDNMEQYF.

The chain couples TRBV9 to TRBJ2-5, with 9 bases lining up with TRBD2. Germline CDR1 SGDLS, CDR2 YYNGEE. V shed 0 bases, J shed 0 bases, and the junction held 9 bases outside the gene matches. The CDR3 is made up of 18 amino acids. This CDR3 is CASSVGLSSGGYQETQYF. The DNA for the CDR3 is TGTGCCAGCAGCGTAGGCCTTTCCAGCGGGGGGTACCAAGAGACCCAGTACTTC. Complete variable domain (other parts from reference TRBV9 and TRBJ2-5): DSGVTQTPKHLITATGQRVTLRCSPRSGDLSVYWYQQSLDQGLQFLIQYYNGEERAKGNILERFSAQQFPDLHSELNLSSLELGDSALYFCASSVGLSSGGYQETQYFGPGTRLLVL.

This clone has a handful of counts. The chain joins TRBV7-8 to TRBJ2-3; the D gene is possibly TRBD2 (6 bases). Trimming shortened V by 1 base and J by 1 base, and 15 bases separated the two germline ends. CDR3 size: 17 residues. Germline V lookup: CDR1 SGHVS, CDR2 FQNEAQ. CDR3 in DNA: TGTGCCAGCAGCTTAGATAAGGGCGGGACCGGCACAGATACGCAGTATTTT. This encodes CASSLDKGGTGTDTQYF.

This sequence joins TRBV9 and TRBJ2-1; 10 bases map to TRBD2. The CDR3 length is 17 residues. Germline-derived CDR1 and CDR2 are SGDLS and YYNGEE. V lost 4 bases to trimming and J lost 4 bases; unmatched junction nucleotides: 11. The CDR3 loop is CASSPLFERGGYNEQFF. CDR3 nucleotide sequence: TGTGCCAGCAGCCCTCTCTTTGAGCGGGGGGGATACAATGAGCAGTTCTTC.

Only a few counts were recorded for this clone. This chain links TRBV5-1 with TRBJ2-3; D ambiguous. Trimming cost V 8 bases and J 2 bases, with 15 bases left between them. This CDR3 region has 14 residues. Looked up from germline, CDR1 is SGHRS and CDR2 is YFSETQ. CDR3 in amino acids: CASRPRKDTDTQYF. In DNA form, the CDR3 reads TGCGCCAGTCGTCCGCGAAAAGACACAGATACGCAGTATTTT. Based on the CDR3 plus reference TRBV5-1 and TRBJ2-3, the full variable domain is KAGVTQTPRYLIKTRGQQVTLSCSPISGHRSVSWYQQTPGQGLQFLFEYFSETQRNKGNFPGRFSGRQFSNSRSEMNVSTLELGDSALYLCASRPRKDTDTQYFGPGTRLTVL.

V and J are TRBV13 and TRBJ2-1; 10 bases agree with TRBD1. Germline V gene sequence: CDR1 PRHDT, CDR2 FYEKMQ (reference sequence). V lost 5 bases and J lost 4; bases outside the gene matches: 5. The CDR3 has 15 amino acids. CDR3 loop: CASSAGQGGYNEQFF. CDR3 DNA: TGTGCCAGCAGCGCTGGACAGGGGGGATACAATGAGCAGTTCTTC.

The CDR3 DNA reads TGTGCCTGGATCCCCCTTGGAGAGTACGAGCAGTACTTC. Translating it yields CAWIPLGEYEQYF. This chain connects TRBV30 to TRBJ2-7; D gene uncertain. Trimming removed 4 bases at V and 4 bases at J, with 14 bases between. This CDR3 contains 13 residues. Per germline, CDR1 GTSNPN and CDR2 SVGIG (reference sequence).

The V call is TRBV4-1, the J call TRBJ1-5; TRBD1 matches 8 bases. Germline CDR1 reads MGHRA; CDR2 reads YSYEKL. The CDR3 length is 16 residues. With 1 base clipped from V and 6 bases from J, the junction kept 8 bases outside the gene matches. The CDR3 reads CASSQGLPGTGQPQHF. The CDR3 DNA reads as TGCGCCAGCAGCCAAGGCCTGCCCGGGACAGGTCAGCCCCAGCATTTT.

The V and J genes are TRBV30 and TRBJ2-1, with TRBD2 matching 7 bases. Germline V gene lookup returns CDR1 GTSNPN and CDR2 SVGIG (reference sequence). The trim removed 4 bases at V and 16 bases at J, leaving 19 bases unmatched. The CDR3 covers 14 residues. The CDR3 spells CAWTVLMGSGESFF. The CDR3 DNA reads as TGTGCCTGGACCGTCCTTATGGGAAGCGGGGAGTCTTTCTTC.

This clone was seen only a few times. This sequence joins TRBV7-6 and TRBJ2-5; D perhaps matches TRBD2 (5 bases). The V gene lost 5 bases and the J gene lost 5 bases, with 6 bases spanning the gap. Germline loops: CDR1 SGHVS, CDR2 FNYEAQ. The CDR3 is 11 amino acids. This CDR3 reads CASSRGETQYF. CDR3 nucleotide sequence: TGTGCCAGCAGCCGAGGGGAGACCCAGTACTTC.

The chain is built from TRBV2 and TRBJ1-1, with TRBD1 matching over 7 bases. CDR1 SNHLY and CDR2 FYNNEI come from the germline V gene. CDR3 size: 13 residues. Losses at the gene ends were 7 bases for V and 4 bases for J; bases not matched to a gene: 6. CDR3 sequence (DNA): TGTGCCAGCAATCCGGACAGGAGCACTGAAGCTTTCTTT. Its translation: CASNPDRSTEAFF.